This TCR beta chain was documented in a study of T cells in Graves' hyperthyroidism and ophthalmopathy. RNA transcripts provided the source from which TCR beta CDR3 regions were amplified. The HTBI primer set served for first-round RT-PCR of the TCR CDR3. MiXCR, applied by TCRdb to the multiplex PCR reads, yields one record per CDR3 protein. This sample has under 200,000 distinct CDR3 sequences, with about 9.4% found just once. V lost 8 bases, J lost 6 bases, and 19 bases lay in between. Germline CDR1 MNHNS, CDR2 SASEGT. This CDR3 comprises 14 residues. This clonotype has ten or more counts. The specimen was blood. The chain is built from TRBV6-1 and TRBJ1-1; perhaps TRBD1 as D (5 bases). The receptor was isolated from a young woman with Graves' hyperthyroidism that later progressed to Graves' ophthalmopathy. The DNA for the CDR3 is TGTGCCAGCTCCAGGAGGGCTGCGGGGCCTGAAGCTTTCTTT. It specifies CASSRRAAGPEAFF.